The 29 T cell receptor beta chains given below trace back to one sample, sequenced in a study of long-term antiretroviral therapy in people with HIV. Sequencing relied on immunoSEQ assay v3.0, run at survey level. The data were produced by immunoSEQ multiplex PCR, yet TCRdb's version contains in-frame clones alone and is incomplete. The sample lists fewer than 45,000 clones, roughly 96% occurring once. Specimen: unsorted PBMCs, collected 3.7 years after starting antiretroviral therapy. The receptors were sampled from a woman aged 45-59 years with HIV.

The rearrangement links TRBV6-6 to TRBJ2-7; D uncertain. The ends were cut back, 2 bases at V and 2 bases at J, with 4 bases in the middle. CDR1 is MNHNY and CDR2 is SVGAGI in the germline V gene (reference sequence). This CDR3 comprises 12 residues. CDR3 nucleotide sequence: TGTGCCAGCAGTTACAAGGCCTACGAGCAGTACTTC. This sequence encodes CASSYKAYEQYF.

The rearrangement joins TRBV7-6 to TRBJ1-1; the D gene is possibly TRBD1 (5 bases). The germline V gene encodes CDR1 SGHVS and CDR2 FNYEAQ. V lost 4 bases, J lost 1 base, and 7 bases lay in between. This CDR3 contains 13 residues. CDR3 sequence (DNA): TGTGCCAGCAGCTCGACAGAGAACACTGAAGCTTTCTTT. Amino acid sequence: CASSSTENTEAFF.

The V and J genes are TRBV4-2 and TRBJ2-3; 11 bases match TRBD2. V lost 2 bases and J lost 1; bases outside the gene matches: 11. CDR3 size: 19 residues. Germline V gene sequence: CDR1 LGHNA, CDR2 YNFKEQ. The chain's CDR3 is CASSQSRILAGGRTDTQYF. CDR3 nucleotide sequence: TGTGCCAGCAGCCAATCAAGGATCCTAGCGGGGGGTCGCACAGATACGCAGTATTTT.

The chain recombines TRBV5-4 with TRBJ2-3; a possible D gene is TRBD1 (7 bases). V was cut by 4 bases and J by 0 bases, with 15 bases left in between. Germline V gene data show CDR1 as SGHNT and CDR2 as YYREEE (reference sequence). CDR3 size: 16 residues. The CDR3 protein is CASSTGEARSTDTQYF. CDR3 bases: TGTGCCAGCAGCACAGGGGAGGCGAGGAGCACAGATACGCAGTATTTT.

This rearrangement joins TRBV7-8 to TRBJ2-7; 8 nucleotides agree with TRBD1. V dropped 3 bases and J dropped 4; count of bases not matched to a gene: 5. CDR1 SGHVS and CDR2 FQNEAQ come from the germline V gene. CDR3 size: 14 residues. CDR3 in amino acids: CASSFGTGEYEQYF. CDR3 sequence (DNA): TGTGCCAGCAGCTTCGGGACAGGTGAATACGAGCAGTACTTC.

Of note for this clone: The junction differs from germline at one of its ends, possibly a read error. The chain carries TRBV6-1 and TRBJ2-7, with 7 bases lining up with TRBD1. CDR3 length: 14 residues. CDR1 and CDR2 from the germline V gene are MNHNS and SASEGT. CDR3 protein: CASGEVGQTYEQYF. The CDR3 DNA is TGTGCCAGCGGTGAAGTGGGACAGACCTACGAGCAGTACTTC.

The rearrangement joins TRBV7-9 to TRBJ2-4; either TRBD1 or TRBD2 may fit D (5 bases each). The germline gives CDR1 SEHNR, CDR2 FQNEAQ (reference sequence). CDR3 length: 16 residues. Trimming pared 5 bases from V and 1 base from J, leaving 15 bases between. This CDR3 reads CASSEEGSEAKNIQYF. As DNA, the CDR3 is TGTGCCAGCAGCGAAGAGGGGTCCGAGGCCAAAAACATTCAGTACTTC.

The V and J genes are TRBV20-1 and TRBJ2-1; unclear D gene. Germline V lookup: CDR1 DFQATT, CDR2 SNEGSKA (reference sequence). V was shortened by 6 bases and J by 9 bases, with 9 bases between the two germline ends. The CDR3 spans 10 residues. CDR3 bases: TGCAGTGCGGAGAAGGGTGAGCAGTTCTTC. Protein: CSAEKGEQFF.

The chain couples TRBV11-2 to TRBJ1-2; perhaps TRBD1 as D (5 bases). V lost 5 bases, J lost 6 bases, and 16 bases lay in between. Germline loops: CDR1 SGHAT, CDR2 FQNNGV. This CDR3 is 14 amino acids long. CDR3 coding DNA: TGTGCCAGCAGCACCAGGACGGGGACCGATGGCTACACCTTC. It translates to CASSTRTGTDGYTF.

The chain combines TRBV21-1 with TRBJ1-2. TRBV21-1 has pseudogene status. The length of the CDR3 is 13 residues. CDR3 residues: CARAERRNYGYTF. CDR3 DNA: TGTGCCCGCGCGGAAAGGAGAAACTATGGCTACACCTTC.

This clone appeared a single time. This sequence joins TRBV5-1 and TRBJ2-3; 9 nucleotides align to TRBD2. The CDR3 covers 16 residues. CDR1 is SGHRS, CDR2 YFSETQ, per germline. The V and J ends lost 4 bases and 6 bases, in that order; junction bases with no gene match: 12. The CDR3 coding sequence is TGCGCCAGCAGCCATGGGGGTAGCGGGGGAAGGGATACGCAGTATTTT. This codes for CASSHGGSGGRDTQYF.

This rearrangement joins TRBV2 to TRBJ2-2; D remains ambiguous. V was cut by 3 bases and J by 6 bases, with 2 bases left in between. The CDR3 runs to 11 residues. Germline V lookup: CDR1 SNHLY, CDR2 FYNNEI. The chain's CDR3 is CASSDAGELFF. CDR3 bases: TGTGCCAGCAGTGACGCCGGGGAGCTGTTTTTT.

The rearrangement uses TRBV5-6 and TRBJ1-1, with TRBD1 identical over 9 bases. The CDR3 length is 13 residues. V gave up 0 bases and J gave up 6 bases; unmatched junction bases: 0. CDR1 and CDR2 from the germline V gene are SGHDT and YYEEEE. The CDR3 is CASSLDRGPEAFF. In DNA form, the CDR3 reads TGTGCCAGCAGCTTGGACAGGGGGCCTGAAGCTTTCTTT.

V gene TRBV7-9 combines with J gene TRBJ1-6; possibly TRBD1 for D (6 bases). V was trimmed by 1 base and J by 7 bases, leaving 14 bases between them. CDR3 length equals 16 residues. CDR1 SEHNR and CDR2 FQNEAQ come from the germline V gene (reference sequence). The CDR3 region has the DNA TGTGCCAGCAGCTTAGGAGTCGGGACACTCAATTCACCCCTCCACTTT. This encodes CASSLGVGTLNSPLHF.

This clone was counted between two and nine times. V gene TRBV4-1 combines with J gene TRBJ1-6; D perhaps matches TRBD1 (6 bases). The V and J ends lost 1 base and 9 bases respectively, with 13 bases between them. CDR3 length: 15 residues. Germline CDR1 and CDR2: MGHRA and YSYEKL. CDR3 in amino acids: CASSQVYTGSSPLHF. CDR3 DNA: TGCGCCAGCAGCCAAGTTTATACAGGGAGTTCACCCCTCCACTTT.

DNA of the CDR3: TGTGCCAGCAGCTTAAGTTCACCCGGGACAGGGAGCACTGAAGCTTTCTTT. Encoded protein: CASSLSSPGTGSTEAFF. The chain uses TRBV7-8 and TRBJ1-1; TRBD1 matches 9 bases. CDR1 is SGHVS, CDR2 FQNEAQ, per germline. The CDR3 runs to 17 residues. The V and J ends lost 2 bases and 4 bases, in that order; junction bases with no gene match: 11.

The rearrangement joins TRBV7-2 to TRBJ2-7, with D unresolved. Trimming pared 1 base from V and 9 bases from J, leaving 13 bases between. Germline-derived CDR1 and CDR2 are SGHTA and FQGNSA. CDR3 length equals 13 residues. The CDR3: CASSLEVMRRQYF. The CDR3 nucleotides are TGTGCCAGCAGCTTAGAGGTTATGAGGAGGCAGTACTTC.

The chain is built from TRBV6-7 and TRBJ2-5; 12 nucleotides match TRBD2. TRBV6-7 has ORF status, its function being uncertain. This CDR3 is 17 amino acids long. V shed 7 bases, J shed 5 bases, and the junction held 14 bases outside the gene matches. For the CDR3, the DNA is TGTGCCAGCATCGGATCCCCTAGCGGGGGGGTCAATGAGACCCAGTACTTC. This encodes CASIGSPSGGVNETQYF.

This clone appeared a few times. The chain joins TRBV19 to TRBJ1-2, with unresolved D. The germline V and J ends were trimmed by 5 bases and 3 bases, with 4 bases remaining between them. CDR1 and CDR2 from the germline V gene are LNHDA and SQIVND (reference sequence). CDR3 size: 11 residues. The CDR3 nucleotides read TGTGCCAGTAGTCGATACTATGGCTACACCTTC. Translating it yields CASSRYYGYTF.

This chain uses TRBV4-2 with TRBJ2-7; D possibly uses TRBD1 or TRBD2 (5 bases each). Germline values: CDR1 LGHNA, CDR2 YNFKEQ. The CDR3 contains 13 residues. The V end was cut by 1 base, the J end by 7 bases, with 11 bases between. The CDR3 DNA reads TGTGCCAGCAGCCAAGCCGGGGCGGATGAGCAGTACTTC. Encoded protein: CASSQAGADEQYF.

The chain combines TRBV6-5 with TRBJ2-7; 8 bases map to TRBD2. Germline-derived CDR1 and CDR2 are MNHEY and SVGAGI. The CDR3 runs 15 residues. With V trimmed by 2 bases and J by 5 bases, 8 bases remained unmatched. As DNA, the CDR3 is TGTGCCAGCAGTTACGTGGTAGCGGGGACCCACGAGCAGTACTTC. Protein product: CASSYVVAGTHEQYF.

The rearrangement uses TRBV6-5 and TRBJ2-5; D tentatively fits TRBD1 or TRBD2 (5 bases each). V lost 2 bases, J lost 2 bases, and 9 bases lay in between. Germline loops: CDR1 MNHEY, CDR2 SVGAGI. This CDR3 comprises 14 residues. The DNA of the CDR3 is TGTGCCAGCAGTTACGGGGGAGATCAAGAGACCCAGTACTTC. Amino acids: CASSYGGDQETQYF.

The chain recombines TRBV27 with TRBJ2-7, with D maybe TRBD2 (5 bases). From germline, CDR1 is MNHEY and CDR2 SMNVEV (reference sequence). The CDR3 sequence is 14 residues long. V was pared by 6 bases and J by 0 bases, with 12 bases between. DNA for the CDR3: TGTGCCAGCAGCTCCAGGACTGCCTCCTACGAGCAGTACTTC. Translation: CASSSRTASYEQYF.

The chain carries TRBV2 and TRBJ2-1; the D is unclear. The length of the CDR3 is 11 residues. Trimming removed 5 bases at V and 10 bases at J, with 9 bases between. Germline CDR1 is SNHLY and CDR2 is FYNNEI. CDR3 in amino acids: CASSPLGEQFF. As DNA, the CDR3 is TGTGCCAGCAGTCCCCTTGGGGAGCAGTTCTTC. Together with reference TRBV2 and TRBJ2-1, the CDR3 gives the full variable domain: EPEVTQTPSHQVTQMGQEVILRCVPISNHLYFYWYRQILGQKVEFLVSFYNNEISEKSEIFDDQFSVERPDGSNFTLKIRSTKLEDSAMYFCASSPLGEQFFGPGTRLTVL.

Here the CDR3 DNA reads TGTGCCAGCAGCTTAGGACTAGCGGGGGGGCCTAGCACAGATACGCAGTATTTT. It codes for CASSLGLAGGPSTDTQYF. J is TRBJ2-3 and V is TRBV7-6, with 14 bases matching TRBD2. Germline V lookup: CDR1 SGHVS, CDR2 FNYEAQ. V shed 1 base and J 0 bases; nucleotides not matched to a gene: 3. The CDR3 sequence is 18 residues long.

This clone was observed once. The CDR3, as DNA: TGTGCCAGTAGTATCGCGGGGGCGGTAGATACGCAGTATTTT. Translated: CASSIAGAVDTQYF. This rearrangement joins TRBV19 to TRBJ2-3, with a tentative D call TRBD2 (7 bases). The CDR3 totals 14 residues. The V end was cut by 3 bases, the J end by 5 bases, with 12 bases between. CDR1 and CDR2 from the germline V gene are LNHDA and SQIVND (reference sequence).

V gene TRBV12-5 combines with J gene TRBJ2-3, with D maybe TRBD2 (6 bases). Trimming shortened V by 6 bases and J by 5 bases, and 24 bases separated the two germline ends. Germline values: CDR1 LGHNT, CDR2 FRNRAP. The CDR3 length is 17 residues. The CDR3 DNA reads TGTGCTAGTGGAAGCAGAAGACTAGGATCTTTAGTAGATACGCAGTATTTT. Translating it yields CASGSRRLGSLVDTQYF.

This clone was recorded once. V gene TRBV6-5 combines with J gene TRBJ1-2; maybe TRBD1 (5 bases). Germline V lookup: CDR1 MNHEY, CDR2 SVGAGI. The CDR3 covers 16 residues. Trimming left V 2 bases short and J 8 bases short, with 21 bases between. The CDR3 protein is CASSYDGGRRTMGYTF. CDR3 nucleotide sequence: TGTGCCAGCAGTTACGACGGGGGACGTAGGACTATGGGCTACACCTTC.

This sequence joins TRBV6-6 and TRBJ2-7; tentative D call: TRBD1 (6 bases). CDR1 and CDR2 (germline): MNHNY, SVGAGI (reference sequence). Trimming took 8 bases from V and 3 from J, leaving 11 bases between them. The CDR3 consists of 12 residues. CDR3 amino acids: CASSKGVYEQYF. In nucleotides, the CDR3 is TGTGCCAGCTCGAAGGGGGTCTACGAGCAGTACTTC.